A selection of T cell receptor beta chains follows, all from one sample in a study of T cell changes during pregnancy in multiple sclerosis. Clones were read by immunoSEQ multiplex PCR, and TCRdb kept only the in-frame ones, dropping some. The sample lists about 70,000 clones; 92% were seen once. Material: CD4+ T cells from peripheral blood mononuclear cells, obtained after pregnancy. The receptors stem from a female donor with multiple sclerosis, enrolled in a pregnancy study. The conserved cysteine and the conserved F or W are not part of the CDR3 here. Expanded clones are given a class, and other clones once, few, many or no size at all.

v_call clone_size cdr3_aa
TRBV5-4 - ASSFLAGATDTQY
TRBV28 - ASSLGGLTYEQY
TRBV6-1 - ASSEVGAAGASGANVLT
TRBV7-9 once ASSPQGTQY
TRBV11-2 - ASSSPAVGGGGYT
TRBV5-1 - ASSLEWGNKQETQY
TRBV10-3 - AISEAGKNTEAF
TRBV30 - AWSGLAGATGELF
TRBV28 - ASSKARQGPTEAF
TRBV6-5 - ASLDRGNEQF
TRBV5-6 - ASSTPTSGSAGANVLT
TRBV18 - ASSPGQGHQPQH
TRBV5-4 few ASSLDRGGEQY
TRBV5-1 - ASSSTSGSDEQF
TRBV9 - ASSVGANTEAF
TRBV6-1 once ASSDVWTGEYGYT
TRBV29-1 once SAGGGSHGYT
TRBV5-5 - ASSIGVNEKLF
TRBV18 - ASSPPAGLSEAF
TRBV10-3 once AISPGQDTDTQY
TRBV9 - ASSAQTLTEAF
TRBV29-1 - CQNEQY
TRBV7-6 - ASTDGEYNEQF
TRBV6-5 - ASSLDRATYNEQF
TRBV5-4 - ASSGGEGSAF
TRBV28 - ASNLFRDTYNEQF
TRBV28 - ASGSSLFSGRDGELF
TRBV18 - ASSPETGEGTEAF
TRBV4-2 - ASSQDEGEPYNEQF